There are a few counts of the clone carrying this T cell receptor beta chain. Its target is unknown. The source of the sample is a study of cytomegalovirus exposure and HLA in healthy donors. Study details: The Caucasian-associated ancestry cluster contained around four fifths of the roughly 370 genotyped donors. Whole-study results and caveats: In vitro data verified a few CMV-associated chains as specific for CMV antigens. In all likelihood, a cluster of highly shared sequence variants was a sequencing artifact.

Trimming removed 5 bases from V and 4 bases from J; junction bases left unmatched: 3. CDR1 and CDR2 from the germline V gene are SNHLY and FYNNEI. The CDR3 consists of 14 residues. This PCR relied on a set of 60 Vbeta primers and 13 Jbeta primers. Data came from immunoSEQ multiplex PCR; TCRdb stores just in-frame clones and leaves some out. Among 200,000 to 250,000 clones listed, 76% were seen once. This clonotype was sampled from a man aged 18 to 35 in good health and CMV-seronegative. Sequences were obtained from PBMCs. The V gene is TRBV2, the J gene TRBJ2-3; 10 bases agree with TRBD1. The CDR3 spells CASSRDRGPDTQYF. The CDR3 nucleotides are TGTGCCAGCAGTCGGGACAGGGGCCCAGATACGCAGTATTTT.